This TCR beta chain appears in the sequencing data of a study of control samples from healthy donors and cancer patients. Sequencing used immunoSEQ multiplex PCR; TCRdb keeps in-frame clones, though not all of them. Counted here are about 410,000 clones, roughly 90% occurring once; the ten biggest clones make up 6% to 7%. The receptor's source is a man between 35 and 55 years old with head and neck cancer. The specimen was PBMCs.

CDR3 DNA sequence: TGTGCCACCAGTGATTCGGGCAGGGGTTTAGGCGGCTACACCTTC. This gives the protein CATSDSGRGLGGYTF. The V call is TRBV24-1, the J call TRBJ1-2; weak D call: TRBD1 (6 bases). The length of the CDR3 is 15 residues. Germline-derived CDR1 and CDR2 are KGHDR and SFDVKD. V lost 2 bases to trimming and J lost 8 bases, with 17 bases between them.